The following is a T cell receptor beta chain sequence with its context. This specimen belongs to a study of technical replicates of blood from a handful of donors. This CDR3 has 12 residues. Trimming took off 4 bases at V and 6 bases at J, with 9 bases between the two ends. CDR1 and CDR2 from the germline V gene are SGHDN and FVKESK. The table came from immunoSEQ multiplex PCR; TCRdb's copy has only in-frame clones and leaves some out. The top ten clones hold less than 0.5% of a sample with tens of thousands of clones, around 92% of them seen once. Sequencing was done on a sample of T cells isolated from PBMCs. The TCR sequence derives from a human donor in good health. This chain joins TRBV14 and TRBJ2-5; D is uncertain. The DNA for the CDR3 is TGTGCCAGCAGCCGACTGGAGCAGACCCAGTACTTC. Amino acid sequence: CASSRLEQTQYF.